The 21 T cell receptor beta chains listed next were all sequenced from one sample in a study of shared clonotypes between healthy human individuals. Sequenced by immunoSEQ multiplex PCR; TCRdb stores in-frame clones only, minus some. The sample yields about 2.4 million clones, roughly 93% seen once. The sample consisted of naive CD4+ T cells from PBMCs. Subset of the sample: CD45RA+ positively selected. These receptors came from a man aged 18 to 29 in good health. Some clones in this sample may be carry-over from other donors' samples.

The rearrangement joins TRBV18 to TRBJ2-5; D may be TRBD2 (6 bases). The CDR3 sequence is 13 residues long. Trimming took off 4 bases at V and 4 bases at J, with 10 bases between the two ends. Germline CDR1 reads KGHSH; CDR2 reads LQKENI. In nucleotides, the CDR3 is TGTGCCAGCTCACTCTTGGGGGGAGAGACCCAGTACTTC. Its translation: CASSLLGGETQYF.

This chain uses TRBV6-1 with TRBJ2-2, with 8 bases fitting TRBD2. In germline, CDR1 is MNHNS, CDR2 SASEGT. V was pared by 8 bases and J by 6 bases, with 11 bases of the junction left unmatched. The CDR3 spans 15 residues. CDR3 in amino acids: CASRRGGSDAGELFF. CDR3 sequence (DNA): TGTGCCAGCCGACGGGGGGGATCGGACGCCGGGGAGCTGTTTTTT.

CDR3 sequence reads: CATNGQGRGQPQHF. The CDR3 nucleotides are TGTGCCACAAACGGACAGGGAAGGGGGCAGCCCCAGCATTTT. This sequence joins TRBV6-1 and TRBJ1-5; 8 nucleotides line up with TRBD1. J was trimmed by 7 bases and V by 10 bases; bases with no gene match: 12. CDR3 size: 14 residues. CDR1 and CDR2 (germline): MNHNS, SASEGT.

The V call is TRBV5-1, the J call TRBJ2-2; D remains ambiguous. The CDR3 extends over 15 amino acids. CDR1 is SGHRS, CDR2 YFSETQ, per germline. V lost 0 bases and J 7 bases, leaving 13 bases between the germline ends. The CDR3 DNA follows: TGCGCCAGCAGCTTGGGACGGTTGGGCAACGGGGAGCTGTTTTTT. This codes for CASSLGRLGNGELFF.

CDR3 sequence reads: CASSVQGVSNQPQHF. The CDR3 nucleotides read TGTGCCAGCAGTGTCCAGGGAGTGAGCAATCAGCCCCAGCATTTT. The chain carries TRBV2 and TRBJ1-5; tentatively, D is TRBD1 (5 bases). This CDR3 has 15 residues. In germline, CDR1 is SNHLY, CDR2 FYNNEI. V lost 4 bases and J lost 1, with 11 bases in between.

CDR3 region: CAFGSNYEQYF. The CDR3 region has the DNA TGTGCCTTTGGATCTAACTACGAGCAGTACTTC. J is TRBJ2-5 and V is TRBV30; D is uncertain. The J call could be wrong; TRBJ2-7 is a better fit for the DNA end. The CDR3 length is 11 residues. Germline V lookup: CDR1 GTSNPN, CDR2 SVGIG (reference sequence).

To note about this clone: The junction and the germline gene differ at one end; a read error may be behind it. This sequence joins TRBV6-6 and TRBJ1-4; tentatively, D is TRBD1 (5 bases). Germline CDR1 reads MNHNY; CDR2 reads SVGAGI (reference sequence). CDR3 length: 11 amino acids. The CDR3 DNA reads as TGTGCCAGCAGCCCCGGCGGGGGGACCATTTTT. It encodes CASSPGGGTIF.

About this clone itself: This same CDR3 is encoded by further DNA sequences in the sample. V is TRBV5-1 and J is TRBJ2-2; possibly TRBD1 for D (5 bases). Germline V gives CDR1 SGHRS, CDR2 YFSETQ. The CDR3 sequence is 13 residues long. V lost 1 base to trimming and J lost 5 bases, with 6 bases between them. CDR3 in DNA: TGCGCCAGCAGCTTGCCAGGGACCGGGGAGCTGTTTTTT. It translates to CASSLPGTGELFF.

V usage is TRBV7-2 and J usage is TRBJ2-5; 7 bases match TRBD1. The end of the DNA aligns better with TRBJ2-7, so the J call may be wrong. CDR3 length: 16 residues. Looked up from germline, CDR1 is SGHTA and CDR2 is FQGNSA. CDR3 DNA: TGTGCCAGCAGCTTAGCGTCAGGGGGTAGCTCCTACGAGCAGTACTTC. Amino acid sequence: CASSLASGGSSYEQYF.

A single count supports this clone. This chain joins TRBV19 and TRBJ1-5; no clear D. The germline V and J ends were trimmed by 5 bases and 0 bases, with 14 bases remaining between them. This CDR3 comprises 16 residues. CDR1 is LNHDA, CDR2 SQIVND, per germline (reference sequence). The CDR3 region has the DNA TGTGCCAGTAGTCTAAACCGGGATTATAGCAATCAGCCCCAGCATTTT. Protein product: CASSLNRDYSNQPQHF.

The CDR3 DNA is TGTGCCAGCACCAAACAGGTTGGGGACGGGGAGCTGTTTTTT. Protein: CASTKQVGDGELFF. The chain carries TRBV9 and TRBJ2-2; tentative D call: TRBD1 (5 bases). This CDR3 comprises 14 residues. V dropped 6 bases and J dropped 7 bases, with 16 bases sitting between them. Per germline, CDR1 SGDLS and CDR2 YYNGEE.

The chain carries TRBV7-3 and TRBJ2-2, with TRBD1 matching 10 bases. V was clipped by 5 bases and J by 6 bases; unmatched bases: 9. This CDR3 is built from 16 residues. Germline V CDR1 and CDR2: SGHTA, FQGTGA. The CDR3 DNA follows: TGTGCCAGCAGCAGAACCGGGACAGGGGACCCCGGGGAGCTGTTTTTT. Residues: CASSRTGTGDPGELFF.

CDR3 nucleotide sequence: TGCGCCAGCAGCCCGCGCGAGCCGGGAAACACCATATATTTT. This gives the protein CASSPREPGNTIYF. This chain uses TRBV5-1 with TRBJ1-3; no clear D. The CDR3 runs 14 residues. Trimming took 4 bases from V and 4 from J, leaving 12 bases between them. CDR1 and CDR2 (germline): SGHRS, YFSETQ.

V gene TRBV14 combines with J gene TRBJ2-5; tentatively, D is TRBD2 (6 bases). Per the germline V gene, CDR1 is SGHDN and CDR2 is FVKESK. Trimming took 1 base from V and 4 from J, leaving 10 bases between them. The CDR3 loop spans 14 amino acids. Here the CDR3 reads CASSQVAGRETQYF. CDR3 nucleotides: TGTGCCAGCAGCCAAGTAGCCGGGAGAGAGACCCAGTACTTC.

This chain's CDR3 is CSVEQYQETQYF. Written as DNA, the CDR3 is TGCAGCGTTGAACAGTACCAAGAGACCCAGTACTTC. The V and J genes are TRBV29-1 and TRBJ2-5; D not certain. The CDR3 loop spans 12 amino acids. Germline CDR1 SQVTM, CDR2 ANQGSEA. With 2 bases removed from V and 0 bases from J, the gap between germline ends came to 4 bases.

In its sample, this clone was seen once. This chain uses TRBV11-2 with TRBJ2-3; the D is unclear. The germline V and J ends were trimmed by 5 bases and 5 bases, with 20 bases remaining between them. CDR3 length: 16 residues. Germline values: CDR1 SGHAT, CDR2 FQNNGV. CDR3: CASSPRETSDVDTQYF. The CDR3 DNA is TGTGCCAGCAGCCCCCGAGAGACTTCCGATGTAGATACGCAGTATTTT.

This sequence joins TRBV7-2 and TRBJ1-2; no firm D call. This CDR3 comprises 14 residues. The V gene's germline CDR1 is SGHTA and CDR2 FQGNSA. Trimming took 0 bases from V and 2 from J, leaving 7 bases between them. The CDR3 protein is CASSLAYQNYGYTF. The CDR3 DNA reads TGTGCCAGCAGCTTAGCCTACCAGAACTATGGCTACACCTTC. The entire variable domain, with the rest obtained from reference TRBV7-2 and TRBJ1-2, is as follows: GAGVSQSPSNKVTEKGKDVELRCDPISGHTALYWYRQSLGQGLEFLIYFQGNSAPDKSGLPSDRFSAERTGGSVSTLTIQRTQQEDSAVYLCASSLAYQNYGYTFGSGTRLTVV.

The V and J genes are TRBV28 and TRBJ2-3; the match to TRBD2 covers 13 bases. The germline gives CDR1 MDHEN, CDR2 SYDVKM. V lost 2 bases to trimming and J lost 5 bases; unmatched junction nucleotides: 7. The CDR3 runs to 17 residues. As DNA, the CDR3 is TGTGCCAGCAGTTTACTTGGACTAGCGGGAGCGGTAGATACGCAGTATTTT. This encodes CASSLLGLAGAVDTQYF.

The rearrangement links TRBV5-6 to TRBJ2-5; 7 nucleotides match TRBD2. CDR3 length equals 16 residues. Germline V gene lookup returns CDR1 SGHDT and CDR2 YYEEEE. Trimming cost V 0 bases and J 4 bases; bases outside gene matches: 9. This chain's CDR3 is CASSLGRGGSRETQYF. CDR3 bases: TGTGCCAGCAGCTTGGGGCGCGGCGGGAGTCGAGAGACCCAGTACTTC.

This clone was counted only a few times. The CDR3 bases are TGTGCCAGCAGTTTTTCCGGGACCGAAGCTTTCTTT. The encoded protein is CASSFSGTEAFF. The chain is built from TRBV2 and TRBJ1-1; possibly TRBD1 for D (5 bases). Germline V CDR1 and CDR2: SNHLY, FYNNEI. Trimming removed 5 bases from V and 8 bases from J, with 12 bases in between. This CDR3 is built from 12 residues. Combining the CDR3 with reference TRBV2 and TRBJ1-1 gives the whole variable domain EPEVTQTPSHQVTQMGQEVILRCVPISNHLYFYWYRQILGQKVEFLVSFYNNEISEKSEIFDDQFSVERPDGSNFTLKIRSTKLEDSAMYFCASSFSGTEAFFGQGTRLTVV.

About this clone itself: The same CDR3 is also encoded by other DNA sequences in this sample. The V and J genes are TRBV29-1 and TRBJ1-2; no reliable D call. Per germline, CDR1 SQVTM and CDR2 ANQGSEA. Between the trimmed V and J ends, which lost 4 bases and 0 bases, there was a span of 3 bases. The CDR3 extends over 11 amino acids. The CDR3 DNA sequence: TGCAGCGTTGCGTCTAACTATGGCTACACCTTC. Its protein product is CSVASNYGYTF.